A single sample is the source of the 27 T cell receptor beta chains below, sequenced in a study of cytomegalovirus exposure and HLA in healthy donors. PCR involved 60 Vbeta and 13 Jbeta primers. Some clones are missing from TCRdb's copy, which holds only in-frame ones; the method was immunoSEQ multiplex PCR. The sample holds approximately 200,000 clones, 75% to 85% seen once. Material: PBMCs. The receptors here all came from a girl aged 5-17 years in good health and CMV-seropositive.

The chain joins TRBV15 to TRBJ1-1, with D maybe TRBD1 (5 bases). The CDR3 has 15 amino acids. V gave up 3 bases and J gave up 1 base, with 12 bases separating them. Germline CDR1 is LNHNV and CDR2 is YYDKDF (reference sequence). The CDR3 loop reads CATSRATGANTEAFF. The DNA of the CDR3 is TGTGCCACCAGCAGGGCCACAGGAGCGAACACTGAAGCTTTCTTT.

The rearrangement joins TRBV2 to TRBJ2-3, with D possibly TRBD1 on 5 matching bases. The CDR3 has 15 amino acids. The germline V and J ends were trimmed by 10 bases and 0 bases, with 17 bases remaining between them. CDR1 and CDR2 from the germline V gene are SNHLY and FYNNEI. The CDR3 loop reads CATPVVQGSTDTQYF. CDR3 nucleotide sequence: TGTGCCACACCTGTGGTGCAGGGAAGCACAGATACGCAGTATTTT. Together with reference TRBV2 and TRBJ2-3, the CDR3 gives the full variable domain: EPEVTQTPSHQVTQMGQEVILRCVPISNHLYFYWYRQILGQKVEFLVSFYNNEISEKSEIFDDQFSVERPDGSNFTLKIRSTKLEDSAMYFCATPVVQGSTDTQYFGPGTRLTVL.

This clone showed up just once. V gene TRBV9 combines with J gene TRBJ2-2; D perhaps matches TRBD1 (6 bases). The CDR3 is made up of 14 amino acids. The germline V gene has CDR1 SGDLS and CDR2 YYNGEE. Trimming took off 3 bases at V and 6 bases at J, with 12 bases between the two ends. In nucleotides, the CDR3 is TGTGCCAGCAGCGCACAGGGAATTGCCGGGGAGCTGTTTTTT. Translating gives CASSAQGIAGELFF.

The chain combines TRBV5-6 with TRBJ1-3, with 7 bases fitting TRBD1. The CDR3 has 16 amino acids. The junction had 8 bases not matched to a gene; V was cut back by 4 bases and J by 1 base. Per germline, CDR1 SGHDT and CDR2 YYEEEE. The CDR3 here is CASSRSDRESGNTIYF. DNA for the CDR3: TGTGCCAGCAGCCGTTCTGACAGGGAATCTGGAAACACCATATATTTT.

The chain links TRBV11-2 to TRBJ2-7; D perhaps matches TRBD1 (6 bases). The V end lost 4 bases, the J end lost 3 bases, and 16 bases lay between the germline ends. CDR1 is SGHAT and CDR2 is FQNNGV in the germline V gene. The CDR3 is 15 amino acids. CDR3 sequence: CASSSRGQSIYEQYF. CDR3 DNA sequence: TGTGCCAGCAGCTCACGGGGACAAAGCATCTACGAGCAGTACTTC.

This clone appeared a single time. The chain is built from TRBV7-2 and TRBJ1-2; D is unresolved. The CDR3 runs 11 residues. Trimming shortened V by 6 bases and J by 8 bases, and 10 bases separated the two germline ends. Germline CDR1 and CDR2: SGHTA and FQGNSA. CDR3 protein: CASRLGGGYTF. CDR3 coding DNA: TGTGCCAGCAGGCTAGGAGGAGGCTACACCTTC.

The V gene is TRBV5-8, the J gene TRBJ2-2; 11 bases map to TRBD2. Germline assignment: CDR1 SGHTS and CDR2 YDEGEE. The CDR3 has 19 amino acids. Losses at the gene ends were 0 bases for V and 2 bases for J; bases not matched to a gene: 9. The CDR3 protein is CASSLGPLAGGPNTGELFF. The CDR3 bases are TGTGCCAGCAGCTTGGGACCCTTAGCGGGGGGGCCAAACACCGGGGAGCTGTTTTTT. Full variable domain (outside the CDR3, taken from reference TRBV5-8 and TRBJ2-2): EAGVTQSPTHLIKTRGQQATLRCSPISGHTSVYWYQQALGLGLQFLLWYDEGEERNRGNFPPRFSGRQFPNYSSELNVNALELEDSALYLCASSLGPLAGGPNTGELFFGEGSRLTVL.

This clone was seen more than once but under ten times. The chain joins TRBV30 to TRBJ1-2; a weak D match, TRBD1 (5 bases). Trimming removed 6 bases at V and 8 bases at J, with 22 bases between. Germline assignment: CDR1 GTSNPN and CDR2 SVGIG (reference sequence). The CDR3 contains 14 residues. The CDR3 region is CACDPPEGLRGYTF. The CDR3 DNA sequence: TGTGCCTGTGATCCTCCCGAGGGACTCCGGGGCTACACCTTC.

This clone was seen only a few times. V and J are TRBV6-4 and TRBJ2-7, with 9 nucleotides matching TRBD1. The length of the CDR3 is 16 residues. After removal of 6 bases from V and 1 base from J, the junction contained 10 bases not matched to a gene. CDR1 MRHNA and CDR2 SNTAGT come from the germline V gene. The CDR3 here is CASRHPTGTGSYEQYF. The CDR3 coding sequence is TGTGCCAGCAGACACCCCACCGGGACAGGGTCCTACGAGCAGTACTTC.

This chain links TRBV11-2 with TRBJ2-5; 10 bases are shared with TRBD1. The CDR3 is 15 residues long. Trimming removed 5 bases from V and 5 bases from J; junction bases left unmatched: 8. Germline V gene lookup returns CDR1 SGHAT and CDR2 FQNNGV. CDR3 in DNA: TGTGCCAGCAGCCAACAGACAGGGGGCGGGGAGACCCAGTACTTC. Its translation is CASSQQTGGGETQYF.

This chain joins TRBV27 and TRBJ1-1, with D possibly being TRBD1 (5 bases). This CDR3 comprises 15 residues. Germline-derived CDR1 and CDR2 are MNHEY and SMNVEV (reference sequence). Trimming removed 0 bases from V and 1 base from J, with 9 bases in between. CDR3 sequence: CASSLSGGANTEAFF. CDR3 coding DNA: TGTGCCAGCAGTTTATCGGGCGGGGCGAACACTGAAGCTTTCTTT.

This CDR3 reads CASSDGERISYEQYF. The CDR3 DNA reads as TGCGCCAGCAGTGACGGGGAACGGATCTCCTACGAGCAGTACTTC. This sequence joins TRBV10-1 and TRBJ2-7, with D possibly TRBD2 on 5 matching bases. In germline, CDR1 is WNHNN, CDR2 SYGVQD (reference sequence). There are 15 residues in the CDR3. Trimming took off 3 bases at V and 0 bases at J, with 12 bases between the two ends.

V is TRBV20-1 and J is TRBJ2-1, with D uncertain. Germline V CDR1 and CDR2: DFQATT, SNEGSKA (reference sequence). The CDR3 runs to 9 residues. The V end lost 5 bases, the J end lost 10 bases, and 6 bases lay between the germline ends. This CDR3 reads CSAGPEQFF. CDR3 nucleotide sequence: TGCAGTGCTGGCCCAGAGCAGTTCTTC.

The genes are TRBV11-3 and TRBJ2-2, with D possibly TRBD2 on 6 matching bases. CDR3 size: 14 residues. The V gene lost 6 bases and the J gene lost 2 bases, with 10 bases spanning the gap. CDR1 and CDR2 (germline): SGHNT, YENEEA. CDR3 nucleotide sequence: TGTGCCAGCAGAGGGACTGGTAACACCGGGGAGCTGTTTTTT. Its protein product is CASRGTGNTGELFF. Filled out from reference TRBV11-3 and TRBJ2-2, the complete variable domain reads EAGVVQSPRYKIIEKKQPVAFWCNPISGHNTLYWYLQNLGQGPELLIRYENEEAVDDSQLPKDRFSAERLKGVDSTLKIQPAELGDSAVYLCASRGTGNTGELFFGEGSRLTVL.

The chain has TRBV7-9 and TRBJ2-5; TRBD1 agrees at 7 bases. Trimming took 4 bases from V and 1 from J; bases not matched to a gene: 6. This CDR3 has 15 amino acids. Germline assignment: CDR1 SEHNR and CDR2 FQNEAQ (reference sequence). CDR3 region: CASSSDRKGQETQYF. The CDR3, as DNA: TGTGCCAGCAGCTCGGACAGGAAGGGCCAAGAGACCCAGTACTTC.

The V gene is TRBV10-3, the J gene TRBJ1-3, with 11 bases fitting TRBD1. Germline values: CDR1 ENHRY, CDR2 SYGVKD. Trimming took 4 bases from V and 2 from J; bases not matched to a gene: 1. This CDR3 contains 15 residues. The CDR3 loop reads CAISGTGGAGNTIYF. In DNA form, the CDR3 reads TGTGCCATCAGTGGGACAGGGGGCGCTGGAAACACCATATATTTT.

This chain uses TRBV10-3 with TRBJ2-1; TRBD2 matches at 8 bases. Per germline, CDR1 ENHRY and CDR2 SYGVKD. There are 15 residues in the CDR3. With V trimmed by 3 bases and J by 4 bases, 5 bases remained unmatched. CDR3 sequence reads: CAISDGGASYNEQFF. CDR3 DNA sequence: TGTGCCATCAGTGACGGGGGGGCCTCTTACAATGAGCAGTTCTTC.

V is TRBV30 and J is TRBJ2-7; TRBD1 agrees at 8 bases. The CDR3 has 14 residues. V shed 4 bases and J 0 bases; nucleotides not matched to a gene: 5. Germline loops: CDR1 GTSNPN, CDR2 SVGIG (reference sequence). CDR3 region: CAWIRQGSSYEQYF. The CDR3 bases are TGTGCCTGGATAAGACAGGGGAGCTCCTACGAGCAGTACTTC.

CDR3 sequence (DNA): TGCGCCAGCAGCCCTATCATAGCGGGGGGGCCGGATACGCAGTATTTT. Protein sequence: CASSPIIAGGPDTQYF. The chain combines TRBV4-3 with TRBJ2-3; 11 bases fit TRBD2. CDR3 length: 16 residues. The germline gives CDR1 LGHNA, CDR2 YSLEER. V lost 4 bases to trimming and J lost 6 bases; unmatched junction nucleotides: 9.

The V gene is TRBV7-2, the J gene TRBJ1-4; TRBD1 matches at 7 bases. This CDR3 has 15 residues. Trimming took 5 bases from V and 3 from J; bases not matched to a gene: 6. The germline V gene encodes CDR1 SGHTA and CDR2 FQGNSA. As DNA, the CDR3 is TGTGCCAGCAGCGTTGACAGGGCCCCTAATGAAAAACTGTTTTTT. Its translation: CASSVDRAPNEKLFF.

The chain has TRBV6-4 and TRBJ1-1; D is undetermined. Germline CDR1 is MRHNA and CDR2 is SNTAGT. The CDR3 sequence is 13 residues long. Trimming removed 2 bases at V and 3 bases at J, with 7 bases between. The CDR3 loop reads CASSDGPDTEAFF. The CDR3 DNA follows: TGTGCCAGCAGTGACGGGCCTGACACTGAAGCTTTCTTT.

CDR3 in amino acids: CASSPGTGYETQYF. CDR3 nucleotide sequence: TGTGCCAGCAGCCCTGGGACAGGGTATGAGACCCAGTACTTC. V is TRBV5-6 and J is TRBJ2-5; 9 nucleotides match TRBD1. V trimming: 4 bases; J trimming: 5 bases; junction bases outside the gene matches: 6. Germline CDR1 SGHDT, CDR2 YYEEEE. This CDR3 has 14 amino acids.

There are a few counts of this clone. The chain recombines TRBV27 with TRBJ1-1, with 11 nucleotides matching TRBD1. V lost 2 bases and J lost 1; bases outside the gene matches: 12. The CDR3 is 19 amino acids. CDR1 is MNHEY, CDR2 SMNVEV, per germline (reference sequence). This CDR3 reads CASSLSFLGTGGGNTEAFF. CDR3 nucleotide sequence: TGTGCCAGCAGTTTAAGTTTTTTAGGGACAGGGGGAGGGAACACTGAAGCTTTCTTT.

This chain uses TRBV13 with TRBJ2-3; 10 bases line up with TRBD1. Germline CDR1 reads PRHDT; CDR2 reads FYEKMQ (reference sequence). The length of the CDR3 is 17 residues. Trimming cost V 4 bases and J 5 bases; bases outside gene matches: 12. CDR3 bases: TGTGCCAGCAGCTCGAATAAGGGACAGGGGCGCGGAGATACGCAGTATTTT. It translates to CASSSNKGQGRGDTQYF.

This sequence joins TRBV6-4 and TRBJ2-7; TRBD2 matches at 9 bases. Losses at the gene ends were 3 bases for V and 4 bases for J; bases not matched to a gene: 7. CDR3 length: 15 residues. Germline CDR1 is MRHNA and CDR2 is SNTAGT. The CDR3 reads CASSEGASGAYEQYF. The CDR3 DNA is TGTGCCAGCAGTGAAGGGGCTAGCGGGGCATACGAGCAGTACTTC.

The chain links TRBV6-5 to TRBJ2-4, with a tentative D call TRBD1 (6 bases). There are 16 residues in the CDR3. CDR1 is MNHEY and CDR2 is SVGAGI in the germline V gene. Trimming left V 0 bases short and J 0 bases short, with 9 bases between. DNA of the CDR3: TGTGCCAGCAGTTACTCTTGGGGACAAGCCAAAAACATTCAGTACTTC. It codes for CASSYSWGQAKNIQYF.

In DNA form, the CDR3 reads TGTGCCAGCAGCAGCACCGGGACAGGCAATTCACCCCTCCACTTT. This encodes CASSSTGTGNSPLHF. The V call is TRBV7-8, the J call TRBJ1-6, with 8 bases that match TRBD1. Looked up from germline, CDR1 is SGHVS and CDR2 is FQNEAQ. V shed 5 bases and J 7 bases; nucleotides not matched to a gene: 7. The CDR3 is made up of 15 amino acids.